This is a list of T cell receptor beta chains from one sample in a study of CD4 and CD8 cells across lung adenocarcinoma regions. TCRdb re-analysed the PCR reads in MiXCR, keeping a single row per CDR3 protein. The sample lists under 20,000 distinct CDR3 sequences, more than 45% seen once, with roughly 19% in the top ten. The specimen was CD4+ T cells from the margin of a lung tumor. These receptors were taken from a male donor with lung adenocarcinoma. The CD4 and CD8 labels of this study may be unreliable. CDR3s include the opening cysteine and the closing phenylalanine or tryptophan. A D gene is named only where the DNA matches it firmly. Where a row states a size, it is once, few, many or the class of an expanded clone; other rows omit it.

clone size	V gene	D gene	J gene	CDR3 protein	CDR3 DNA
medium-sized	TRBV6-1	NA	TRBJ2-1	CASSEGTGDEQFF	TGTGCCAGCAGTGAAGGAACCGGCGATGAGCAGTTCTTC
NA	TRBV15	NA	TRBJ2-5	CATSRSRETQYF	TGTGCCACCAGCAGGAGCAGAGAGACCCAGTACTTC
few	TRBV12-3/TRBV12-4	NA	TRBJ2-7	CASSFDGGYEQYF	TGTGCCAGCAGTTTCGACGGGGGCTACGAGCAGTACTTC
many	TRBV7-2	NA	TRBJ2-1	CAEEREDEQFF	TGTGCCGAAGAACGGGAAGACGAGCAGTTCTTC
medium-sized	TRBV6-1	TRBD1	TRBJ1-1	CASRAGQGDRAFF	TGTGCCAGCAGAGCTGGACAGGGGGATAGAGCTTTCTTT
NA	TRBV6-4	NA	TRBJ2-3	CASSDRLGGQDTQYF	TGTGCCAGCAGTGACCGACTGGGGGGCCAAGATACGCAGTACTTT
NA	TRBV6-1	NA	TRBJ2-4	CASRLEGGLKDTQYF	TGTGCCAGCAGACTGGAGGGGGGCCTCAAGGATACTCAGTACTTT
once	TRBV10-1	NA	TRBJ2-3	CAASTLGAEDTQYF	TGCGCCGCCTCGACTCTGGGAGCGGAAGATACGCAGTATTTC
NA	TRBV5-1	NA	TRBJ2-3	CASSPGRVGGDQDTQYF	TGCGCCAGCAGTCCCGGTCGCGTGGGGGGTGACCAAGATACGCAGTACTTT
many	TRBV4-2	NA	TRBJ2-5	CASSQGDGGSGETQYF	TGTGCCAGCAGCCAGGGGGACGGAGGGTCGGGAGAGACCCAGTACTTC
few	TRBV29-1	NA	TRBJ2-7	CSAVDGFTLEQYF	TGCAGCGCCGTGGACGGATTCACCCTCGAGCAGTACTTC
few	TRBV4-1	TRBD1	TRBJ1-5	CASSQTRQGSQPQHF	TGCGCCAGCAGCCAGACTCGACAGGGAAGTCAGCCCCAGCATTTT
many	TRBV3-1	NA	TRBJ2-7	CASSLYAGPLAYEQYF	TGTGCCAGCAGCCTCTACGCGGGACCACTGGCCTACGAGCAGTACTTC
NA	TRBV6-5	TRBD2	TRBJ2-3	CASSSAGLAGGTTDTQYF	TGTGCCAGCAGTTCCGCGGGACTAGCGGGAGGCACCACAGATACGCAGTATTTT
NA	TRBV6-5	NA	TRBJ2-4	CASSYQGGWGKDIQYF	TGTGCCAGCAGTTACCAGGGGGGGTGGGGCAAAGATATTCAGTACTTC
NA	TRBV6-5	NA	TRBJ2-2	CASRLQSGITEELFF	TGTGCCAGCAGACTCCAGTCCGGAATCACCGAGGAGCTGTTTTTT
many	TRBV6-1	NA	TRBJ2-3	CASSEGVGEDTQYF	TGTGCCAGCAGTGAAGGAGTTGGGGAGGATACGCAGTATTTT
NA	TRBV6-1	NA	TRBJ2-3	CASSGRDRGPLEKDTQYF	TGTGCCAGCAGTGGCCGGGACCGTGGCCCGTTAGAGAAAGATACGCAGTATTTC
NA	TRBV27	NA	TRBJ2-7	CASSLSVTDGEQYF	TGTGCCAGCAGTTTATCTGTCACGGACGGTGAGCAGTACTTC
many	TRBV27	NA	TRBJ1-5	CASSSNQPQHF	TGTGCCAGCAGTTCAAATCAGCCCCAGCATTTT
few	TRBV4-2	NA	TRBJ1-1	CASSQDQGTAFF	TGTGCCAGCAGCCAAGATCAGGGAACGGCTTTCTTT
NA	TRBV6-5	TRBD1	TRBJ2-5	CASSNEGTGGTDVQYF	TGTGCCAGCAGTAACGAGGGGACAGGGGGCACAGACGTCCAGTACTTC
NA	TRBV10-2	NA	TRBJ2-4	CASSGLSGANTQYF	TGCGCCAGCAGCGGGCTGTCAGGGGCAAACACGCAGTACTTC
many	TRBV6-1	NA	TRBJ1-2	CASSEDGREYGYTF	TGTGCCAGCAGTGAGGACGGGAGAGAGTATGGCTACACCTTC
NA	TRBV6-1	NA	TRBJ2-7	CASDPGQAQYEQYF	TGTGCCAGCGATCCTGGCCAGGCGCAATACGAGCAGTACTTC
NA	TRBV4-1	NA	TRBJ1-4	CASSQVMREKLFF	TGCGCCAGCAGCCAAGTTATGAGGGAAAAACTGTTTTTT